This T cell receptor beta chain was documented in a study of blood T cells in healthy people across ages. Next came a second PCR, run for about 7 to 12 cycles, which used a sample-barcoded 5' primer along with a J-beta primer mix. A template-switch adaptor containing 12 random nucleotides labeled each cDNA molecule. TCRdb recomputed calls from the 5' RACE reads with MiXCR, one row per CDR3 protein. Among 350,000 to 450,000 distinct CDR3 sequences listed, roughly half were seen once. Russia was home to the donors, healthy Caucasian individuals aged roughly 6 to 90. This clonotype has just a few counts. The J segment lost 4 bases and the V segment lost 1 base, leaving 10 bases of the junction unmatched. Germline CDR1 reads DFQATT; CDR2 reads SNEGSKA (reference sequence). This CDR3 region has 17 residues.

This receptor was obtained from a man in his fifties or sixties in good health. The sample was blood. The chain links TRBV20-1 to TRBJ2-1; 10 bases agree with TRBD2. The CDR3 reads CSARVPSSGGVYNEQFF. In nucleotides, the CDR3 is TGCAGTGCTAGAGTACCATCGAGCGGGGGGGTTTACAATGAGCAGTTCTTC.